The 10 T cell receptor beta chains listed next were all sequenced from one sample in a study of T cell repertoires in cytomegalovirus infection. TCRdb reprocessed the reads via MiXCR and lists one record per CDR3 protein. The data show 250,000 or so distinct CDR3 sequences, over 15% seen once. Sequenced: CD8+ T cells from PBMCs. The receptors were sampled from a human donor in good health (CMV status not recorded). Some clones in this sample may be carry-over from other donors' samples.

This clonotype was counted a single time. The chain carries TRBV5-1 and TRBJ2-2, with D perhaps TRBD1 (6 bases). This CDR3 region has 16 residues. Germline CDR1 reads SGHRS; CDR2 reads YFSETQ. The V gene lost 4 bases and the J gene lost 2 bases, with 15 bases spanning the gap. This CDR3 reads CASSANTGLNTGELFF. The DNA for the CDR3 is TGCGCCAGCAGCGCTAATACAGGGTTAAACACCGGGGAGCTGTTTTTT.

This clonotype has just a few counts. J is TRBJ2-3 and V is TRBV5-4; D might be TRBD1 or TRBD2, each matching 5 bases. V gave up 3 bases and J gave up 0 bases, with 17 bases separating them. The V gene's germline CDR1 is SGHNT and CDR2 YYREEE (reference sequence). The CDR3 has 17 amino acids. As DNA, the CDR3 is TGTGCCAGCAGCTGGGGGATGGGCCGACCCAGCACAGATACGCAGTATTTT. This codes for CASSWGMGRPSTDTQYF.

This chain joins TRBV28 and TRBJ1-3, with D possibly TRBD1 on 5 matching bases. Germline V gene sequence: CDR1 MDHEN, CDR2 SYDVKM. There are 15 residues in the CDR3. Trimming took off 7 bases at V and 8 bases at J, with 21 bases between the two ends. CDR3 nucleotide sequence: TGTGCCAGCATAGGCAGGCCCAACAGGATAGACACCATATATTTT. Encoded protein: CASIGRPNRIDTIYF.

Many counts were recorded for this clonotype. This chain joins TRBV19 and TRBJ2-7; D may be TRBD1 or TRBD2 (6 bases each). V shed 6 bases and J shed 2 bases, with 17 bases lying between them. This CDR3 has 15 amino acids. Per germline, CDR1 LNHDA and CDR2 SQIVND (reference sequence). This chain's CDR3 is CASSRPGAATYEQYF. In nucleotides, the CDR3 is TGTGCCAGTAGCCGTCCGGGGGCGGCAACCTACGAGCAGTACTTC.

The table lists this clonotype with many counts. This sequence joins TRBV6-1 and TRBJ2-7; 8 nucleotides align to TRBD1. This CDR3 is built from 13 residues. Germline assignment: CDR1 MNHNS and CDR2 SASEGT. The V gene end was trimmed by 8 bases and the J gene end by 5 bases; junction bases not matched to a gene: 8. The CDR3 loop reads CASGDRTSHEQYF. The CDR3 DNA sequence: TGTGCCAGCGGGGACAGGACGAGCCACGAGCAGTACTTC.

The V gene is TRBV6-4, the J gene TRBJ1-2; no clear D gene. The V end lost 2 bases, the J end lost 0 bases, and 10 bases lay between the germline ends. Germline CDR1 MRHNA, CDR2 SNTAGT. This CDR3 contains 15 residues. CDR3 in DNA: TGTGCCAGCAGTGACACCCTCGGTCCTAACTATGGCTACACCTTC. Its protein is CASSDTLGPNYGYTF.

This clonotype came up a few times. This rearrangement joins TRBV28 to TRBJ1-2, with no clear D. The CDR3 length is 16 residues. The germline gives CDR1 MDHEN, CDR2 SYDVKM. V shed 2 bases and J shed 3 bases, with 16 bases lying between them. The CDR3 sequence: CASSLLGQRGYYGYTF. CDR3 bases: TGTGCCAGCAGTTTACTTGGGCAACGAGGATACTATGGCTACACCTTC.

This clonotype was observed many times. The V gene is TRBV10-3, the J gene TRBJ2-7; 8 bases agree with TRBD1. Germline CDR1 and CDR2: ENHRY and SYGVKD. The ends lost 3 bases at V and 3 bases at J; junction bases unmatched: 7. The CDR3 loop spans 15 amino acids. The DNA for the CDR3 is TGTGCCATCAGTGATGCTGAGACAGGGGACTACGAGCAGTACTTC. This sequence encodes CAISDAETGDYEQYF.

This clonotype showed up many times. The rearrangement uses TRBV12-3 or TRBV12-4 and TRBJ1-5, with 9 bases fitting TRBD1. V dropped 6 bases and J dropped 1; count of bases not matched to a gene: 1. The CDR3 extends over 14 amino acids. The CDR3 nucleotides are TGTGCCAGCAGCGACAGGGGGAGCAATCAGCCCCAGCATTTT. Residues: CASSDRGSNQPQHF.

In this sample, this clonotype turned up a few times. The genes are TRBV5-5 and TRBJ2-7; D remains ambiguous. CDR3 length: 14 amino acids. Germline V gene lookup returns CDR1 SGHKS and CDR2 YYEKEE (reference sequence). The V end was cut by 0 bases, the J end by 2 bases, with 9 bases between. The CDR3 nucleotides read TGTGCCAGCAGCTTGGAACCGTCCCCCTACGAGCAGTACTTC. Translation gives CASSLEPSPYEQYF.